The 23 T cell receptor beta chains listed next were all sequenced from one sample in a study of blood T cells in healthy people across ages. Together with a sample-barcoded 5' primer, a J-beta primer mix was included in a second PCR lasting about 6 to 11 cycles. A single record per CDR3 protein comes from TCRdb applying MiXCR to the 5' RACE reads. The sample has about 1.4 million distinct CDR3 sequences, approximately 63% seen once; the top ten hold more than 6%. The sequencing input was blood. The receptor source for this set is a man aged 18 to 30 in good health.

The J gene is TRBJ2-7, the V gene TRBV7-8; D is tentatively TRBD1 or TRBD2 (5 bases each). TRBJ2-5 matches the DNA end more closely, so the J call is doubtful. This CDR3 spans 17 amino acids. CDR1 is SGHVS and CDR2 is FQNEAQ in the germline V gene. CDR3 sequence (DNA): TGTGCCAGCAGCTCCCGAGGGACGGGGAACTTTAAAGAGACCCAGTACTTC. This translates into CASSSRGTGNFKETQYF.

The V and J genes are TRBV9 and TRBJ2-1; D is uncertain. Germline loops: CDR1 SGDLS, CDR2 YYNGEE. This CDR3 has 15 residues. Trimming took 2 bases from V and 8 from J, leaving 17 bases between them. The CDR3 region is CASSVSYVGRYEQFF. The CDR3 DNA sequence: TGTGCCAGCAGCGTTTCGTACGTGGGAAGGTATGAGCAGTTCTTC.

This clonotype has more than one count but fewer than ten. The chain combines TRBV12-3 or TRBV12-4 with TRBJ1-5; weak D call: TRBD1 (5 bases). This CDR3 has 13 amino acids. Between the trimmed V and J ends, which lost 4 bases and 7 bases, there was a span of 11 bases. CDR3 coding DNA: TGTGCCAGCAGTTCAGGGTCCGGCCAGCCCCAGCATTTT. This translates into CASSSGSGQPQHF.

The chain joins TRBV29-1 to TRBJ1-1, with unresolved D. The V gene's germline CDR1 is SQVTM and CDR2 ANQGSEA. This CDR3 comprises 11 residues. V was shortened by 7 bases and J by 9 bases, with 15 bases between the two germline ends. The CDR3 spells CSGHWPEKAFF. The CDR3 DNA reads as TGCAGCGGTCACTGGCCCGAAAAAGCTTTCTTT.

The rearrangement joins TRBV6-5 to TRBJ2-5; 8 nucleotides match TRBD2. Germline assignment: CDR1 MNHEY and CDR2 SVGAGI. V gave up 2 bases and J gave up 7 bases; unmatched junction bases: 18. The CDR3 is 18 residues long. The CDR3 DNA reads as TGTGCCAGCAGTTACACAGACATAGGGCTAGCGGGTAAAGGGACCCAGTACTTC. This codes for CASSYTDIGLAGKGTQYF.

V is TRBV4-2 and J is TRBJ1-6; D remains unclear. The CDR3 length is 18 residues. V was shortened by 4 bases and J by 0 bases, with 16 bases between the two germline ends. In germline, CDR1 is LGHNA, CDR2 YNFKEQ. CDR3 sequence (DNA): TGTGCCAGCAGCCCTATATTGGGAGAGAGCTCCTATAATTCACCCCTCCACTTT. As protein: CASSPILGESSYNSPLHF.

The genes are TRBV7-2 and TRBJ2-2, with TRBD1 matching over 7 bases. The CDR3 totals 15 residues. CDR1 SGHTA and CDR2 FQGNSA come from the germline V gene. With 4 bases clipped from V and 5 bases from J, the junction kept 7 bases outside the gene matches. CDR3 in amino acids: CASSSALTGTGELFF. CDR3 DNA sequence: TGTGCCAGCAGCTCGGCCCTGACAGGGACCGGGGAGCTGTTTTTT.

A single count supports this clonotype. V usage is TRBV3-1 and J usage is TRBJ1-2; D not certain. Per germline, CDR1 LGHDT and CDR2 YNNKEL (reference sequence). This CDR3 comprises 11 residues. Trimming removed 10 bases at V and 7 bases at J, with 13 bases between. The CDR3 region has the DNA TGTGCCACCTCGGGGAGGGTTGGCTACACCTTC. Protein: CATSGRVGYTF.

J is TRBJ1-2 and V is TRBV6-1, with D maybe TRBD1 (6 bases). Germline V gene lookup returns CDR1 MNHNS and CDR2 SASEGT. Trimming left V 3 bases short and J 8 bases short, with 16 bases between. This CDR3 region has 14 residues. CDR3 sequence (DNA): TGTGCCAGCAGTGACGGACAGCGGGTTTTAGGCTACACCTTC. Protein: CASSDGQRVLGYTF.

This rearrangement joins TRBV29-1 to TRBJ1-2; 7 bases match TRBD1. Trimming at V came to 4 bases and at J to 1 base, leaving 9 bases not matched to a gene. The CDR3 consists of 15 residues. Germline V lookup: CDR1 SQVTM, CDR2 ANQGSEA. CDR3 in DNA: TGCAGCGTTGGGAAAACAGGGGTCCATAACTATGGCTACACCTTC. Translating it yields CSVGKTGVHNYGYTF.

Concerning this clonotype: A read error may explain this, as a much larger clone is one base away. This chain links TRBV6-5 with TRBJ1-1; no reliable D call. CDR1 and CDR2 (germline): MNHEY, SVGAGI. The CDR3 is made up of 11 amino acids. The CDR3 sequence: CVSNRDTEAFF. The CDR3 DNA follows: TGTGTCAGCAATAGGGACACTGAAGCTTTCTTT.

Notes on this clonotype: A much larger clone lies one base from this, so it may be a read error. V usage is TRBV11-2 and J usage is TRBJ2-5; no firm D call. CDR3 length: 12 residues. The germline V gene encodes CDR1 SGHAT and CDR2 FQNNGV. CDR3 sequence (DNA): TGTGCCAGCAGCTTAGGGGAAGAGGCCCAGTACTTC. Translating it yields CASSLGEEAQYF.

The chain carries TRBV10-1 and TRBJ1-2; D is unresolved. Germline CDR1 is WNHNN and CDR2 is SYGVQD (reference sequence). The V end lost 0 bases, the J end lost 4 bases, and 9 bases lay between the germline ends. The CDR3 totals 14 residues. The CDR3 DNA is TGCGCCAGCAGTGAGTCTCCCGGCTTCTATGGCTACACCTTC. It encodes CASSESPGFYGYTF.

Comments on this clonotype: One junction end disagrees with the germline gene, perhaps due to a read error. CDR3 sequence (DNA): TGTGCCAGCAGTGGGGCGGGAGGTTTCTACGATGAGCAGTTCTTC. Translated, it gives CASSGAGGFYDEQFF. The chain carries TRBV6-1 and TRBJ2-1, with 8 bases that match TRBD2. Germline CDR1 and CDR2: MNHNS and SASEGT. This CDR3 is 15 amino acids long.

The chain combines TRBV7-9 with TRBJ1-6; D possibly corresponds to TRBD1 (5 bases). Germline values: CDR1 SEHNR, CDR2 FQNEAQ (reference sequence). The ends were cut back, 4 bases at V and 7 bases at J, with 14 bases in the middle. This CDR3 has 15 residues. CDR3 in DNA: TGTGCCAGCAGCTCTAGCGGGGCAACGAATTCACCCCTCCACTTT. It specifies CASSSSGATNSPLHF.

This clonotype appeared many times. This chain connects TRBV4-3 to TRBJ2-1; 8 nucleotides match TRBD2. The CDR3 spans 17 residues. V shed 1 base and J 2 bases; nucleotides not matched to a gene: 7. Germline V CDR1 and CDR2: LGHNA, YSLEER. This CDR3 reads CASSQGIGGGTYNEQFF. The CDR3 nucleotides are TGCGCCAGCAGCCAAGGAATTGGCGGGGGGACCTACAATGAGCAGTTCTTC.

The rearrangement links TRBV7-9 to TRBJ2-1; D possibly matches TRBD1 or TRBD2 (7 bases each). Per germline, CDR1 SEHNR and CDR2 FQNEAQ (reference sequence). Trimming removed 6 bases from V and 6 bases from J, with 21 bases in between. The CDR3 loop spans 16 amino acids. CDR3 sequence (DNA): TGTGCCAGCAGTTCAGGGGGGGCTCGATTTGTCAATGAGCAGTTCTTC. Protein product: CASSSGGARFVNEQFF.

The rearrangement joins TRBV7-9 to TRBJ2-1; the match to TRBD2 covers 8 bases. There are 15 residues in the CDR3. The V segment lost 2 bases and the J segment 10 bases; nucleotides outside the gene matches: 10. Per germline, CDR1 SEHNR and CDR2 FQNEAQ (reference sequence). DNA of the CDR3: TGTGCCAGCAGCTTAAGCGGACCGACGGGGGGGGAGCAGTTCTTC. The encoded protein is CASSLSGPTGGEQFF.

The gene calls are TRBV12-5 and TRBJ1-5; tentatively, D is TRBD1 (5 bases). Germline CDR1 is LGHNT and CDR2 is FRNRAP. CDR3 length: 15 amino acids. The ends were cut back, 1 base at V and 3 bases at J, with 10 bases in the middle. This CDR3 is CASGLGDSSNQPQHF. The CDR3 nucleotides are TGTGCTAGTGGTTTGGGCGACAGTTCCAATCAGCCCCAGCATTTT.

This clonotype was seen a few times. This chain connects TRBV20-1 to TRBJ2-1, with 11 positions matching TRBD2. Germline CDR1 reads DFQATT; CDR2 reads SNEGSKA (reference sequence). Germline trimming cut 6 bases from V and 2 bases from J; bases unmatched to any gene: 3. The CDR3 runs 14 residues. The CDR3 spells CSATTSGTYNEQFF. DNA for the CDR3: TGCAGTGCCACGACTAGCGGGACCTACAATGAGCAGTTCTTC.

Note on this clonotype: This may be a read error, as it is one base from a much larger clone. The CDR3 protein is CASSLGPAGVEQYF. CDR3 bases: TGTGCCAGCAGCTTAGGGCCAGCGGGAGTCGAGCAGTACTTC. The rearrangement joins TRBV7-2 to TRBJ2-4; 8 bases fit TRBD2. TRBJ2-7 explains the end of the DNA better; the J call may be wrong. The CDR3 covers 14 residues. Germline CDR1 and CDR2: SGHTA and FQGNSA.

This chain joins TRBV7-2 and TRBJ1-1; D call uncertain. Germline values: CDR1 SGHTA, CDR2 FQGNSA. The length of the CDR3 is 10 residues. Trimming pared 3 bases from V and 11 bases from J, leaving 7 bases between. CDR3 sequence: CASSFPWAFF. Written as DNA, the CDR3 is TGTGCCAGCAGCTTCCCGTGGGCTTTCTTT.

This clonotype was seen just once. The V and J genes are TRBV20-1 and TRBJ2-1, with a tentative D call TRBD2 (6 bases). Germline CDR1 is DFQATT and CDR2 is SNEGSKA (reference sequence). The V gene lost 5 bases and the J gene lost 10 bases, with 18 bases spanning the gap. The CDR3 contains 13 residues. The CDR3 nucleotides are TGCAGTGCTCTCGGCGGGACGGCGTACGAGCAGTTCTTC. Translated, it gives CSALGGTAYEQFF.